The next 19 T cell receptor beta chains were all read from a single sample in a study of T cell responses to AZD1222 COVID-19 vaccine (TCRdb year 2021). The time point tag for this specimen amounts to: baseline before first vaccination. Library creation used the immunoSEQ multiplex PCR assay. The source is immuneACCESS, and TCRdb retained only in-frame sequences with V and J called. Part of the clones is not carried over; for the studies checked, unresolved V genes explain less than half of this, and the remainder is unexplained. In all, the sample holds about 130,000 clones, and about 87% of those were seen once. Roughly 4% of the sample lies in the top ten. Sample: peripheral blood, taken on day 0 of AZD1222 vaccination. The origin of the receptors is an adult in good health.

The chain has TRBV29-1 and TRBJ2-5; D call uncertain. Germline-derived CDR1 and CDR2 are SQVTM and ANQGSEA. V lost 3 bases to trimming and J lost 4 bases, with 15 bases between them. The CDR3 length is 14 residues. The CDR3, as DNA: TGCAGCGTTGACCCCTCTCGGACGGGAGAGACCCAGTACTTC. It specifies CSVDPSRTGETQYF.

The V and J genes are TRBV7-2 and TRBJ2-2, with 8 bases matching TRBD1. CDR3 length: 19 residues. Germline values: CDR1 SGHTA, CDR2 FQGNSA. V dropped 3 bases and J dropped 1; count of bases not matched to a gene: 13. Written as DNA, the CDR3 is TGTGCCAGCAGCTTCTTAGTAGCGAGACAGGGGTGGAACACCGGGGAGCTGTTTTTT. Amino acids: CASSFLVARQGWNTGELFF.

The genes are TRBV6-2 or TRBV6-3 and TRBJ2-1, with D unresolved. The ends were cut back, 5 bases at V and 8 bases at J, with 10 bases in the middle. Germline lookup yields CDR1 MNHEY and CDR2 SVGEGT. The CDR3 runs 12 residues. This chain's CDR3 is CASSQTQHEQFF. Here the CDR3 DNA reads TGTGCCAGCAGTCAAACTCAGCATGAGCAGTTCTTC.

The chain employs TRBV19 and TRBJ2-7; unclear D gene. The CDR3 extends over 14 amino acids. The V end lost 3 bases, the J end lost 2 bases, and 11 bases lay between the germline ends. Germline V gene data show CDR1 as LNHDA and CDR2 as SQIVND (reference sequence). The CDR3 coding sequence is TGTGCCAGTAGTATCCCGGGTCAGACCTACGAGCAGTACTTC. Encoded protein: CASSIPGQTYEQYF. The full variable domain, its missing parts supplied by reference TRBV19 and TRBJ2-7, is DGGITQSPKYLFRKEGQNVTLSCEQNLNHDAMYWYRQDPGQGLRLIYYSQIVNDFQKGDIAEGYSVSREKKESFPLTVTSAQKNPTAFYLCASSIPGQTYEQYFGPGTRLTVT.

This chain uses TRBV13 with TRBJ2-3; the D call may be TRBD1 or TRBD2 (5 bases each). This CDR3 contains 17 residues. Trimming stripped 5 bases from V and 4 bases from J, with 22 bases between. Germline assignment: CDR1 PRHDT and CDR2 FYEKMQ (reference sequence). CDR3 region: CASSLTLQDSSADTQYF. CDR3 in DNA: TGTGCCAGCAGCCTAACTCTACAGGATAGTAGCGCAGATACGCAGTATTTT.

The V call is TRBV30, the J call TRBJ1-1, with TRBD1 identical over 7 bases. Germline-derived CDR1 and CDR2 are GTSNPN and SVGIG (reference sequence). The V segment lost 2 bases and the J segment 5 bases; nucleotides outside the gene matches: 14. The CDR3 is 16 amino acids. The chain's CDR3 is CAWSPKPGGGMTEAFF. In nucleotides, the CDR3 is TGTGCCTGGAGTCCAAAACCCGGAGGGGGCATGACTGAAGCTTTCTTT. The entire variable domain, with the rest obtained from reference TRBV30 and TRBJ1-1, is as follows: SQTIHQWPATLVQPVGSPLSLECTVEGTSNPNLYWYRQAAGRGLQLLFYSVGIGQISSEVPQNLSASRPQDRQFILSSKKLLLSDSGFYLCAWSPKPGGGMTEAFFGQGTRLTVV.

This clone was counted only a few times. J is TRBJ1-3 and V is TRBV7-9; unclear D gene. V dropped 5 bases and J dropped 0 bases, with 23 bases sitting between them. From germline, CDR1 is SEHNR and CDR2 FQNEAQ (reference sequence). This CDR3 comprises 19 residues. CDR3 bases: TGTGCCAGCAGCCCTCGCCAGCCTTCCGGGCCCAGCTCTGGAAACACCATATATTTT. It translates to CASSPRQPSGPSSGNTIYF.

V gene TRBV21-1 combines with J gene TRBJ1-1. TRBV21-1 is listed as a pseudogene. The CDR3 length is 13 residues. Here the CDR3 reads CDKRGVRNTEAFF. As DNA, the CDR3 is TGTGATAAACGGGGGGTAAGGAACACTGAAGCTTTCTTT.

For the CDR3, the DNA is TGTGCCAGCAGCTTAGTCCCCCCGGAAGCTTTCTTT. It specifies CASSLVPPEAFF. This chain uses TRBV7-9 with TRBJ1-1; D is ambiguous. Per germline, CDR1 SEHNR and CDR2 FQNEAQ (reference sequence). V was trimmed by 1 base and J by 8 bases, leaving 8 bases between them. The CDR3 is made up of 12 amino acids.

This clone was found once. In nucleotides, the CDR3 is TGTGCCAGCAGCCAACCTGAGGCGTCCGACACAGATACGCAGTATTTT. This gives the protein CASSQPEASDTDTQYF. The chain carries TRBV14 and TRBJ2-3; D call uncertain. Per the germline V gene, CDR1 is SGHDN and CDR2 is FVKESK. V lost 2 bases and J lost 2, with 14 bases in between. There are 16 residues in the CDR3.

The rearrangement uses TRBV19 and TRBJ1-2; no firm D call. Germline V gene data show CDR1 as LNHDA and CDR2 as SQIVND (reference sequence). The CDR3 is made up of 12 amino acids. Trimming cost V 5 bases and J 2 bases, with 6 bases left between them. CDR3 amino acids: CASSRLNYGYTF. CDR3 sequence (DNA): TGTGCCAGTAGTCGACTAAACTATGGCTACACCTTC.

The chain joins TRBV25-1 to TRBJ2-7, with D perhaps matching TRBD2 (7 bases). The V end lost 6 bases, the J end lost 4 bases, and 16 bases lay between the germline ends. Germline CDR1 and CDR2: MGHDK and SYGVNS. This CDR3 region has 14 residues. CDR3 sequence (DNA): TGTGCCAGCAGAGGAGGGGGGGTCATATACGAGCAGTACTTC. Its translation: CASRGGGVIYEQYF.

The CDR3 DNA follows: TGTGCCATCAGTGAGACAGGGGTCGGCTACGAGCAGTACTTC. This encodes CAISETGVGYEQYF. The chain is built from TRBV10-3 and TRBJ2-7; TRBD1 matches at 7 bases. CDR3 length: 14 residues. The trim removed 2 bases at V and 3 bases at J, leaving 4 bases unmatched. Germline values: CDR1 ENHRY, CDR2 SYGVKD.

The chain employs TRBV27 and TRBJ1-5; D remains ambiguous. The germline gives CDR1 MNHEY, CDR2 SMNVEV (reference sequence). The V end lost 6 bases, the J end lost 5 bases, and 11 bases lay between the germline ends. This CDR3 is built from 13 residues. The CDR3 spells CASSLRDYQPQHF. The CDR3 region has the DNA TGTGCCAGCAGCCTAAGGGATTATCAGCCCCAGCATTTT.

The V call is TRBV19, the J call TRBJ1-1; 7 bases are shared with TRBD1. V lost 9 bases, J lost 4 bases, and 8 bases stayed unmatched. The CDR3 sequence is 13 residues long. Germline assignment: CDR1 LNHDA and CDR2 SQIVND (reference sequence). In nucleotides, the CDR3 is TGTGCCAGCAACCGACAGGGTGTCACTGAAGCTTTCTTT. Its translation is CASNRQGVTEAFF.

V gene TRBV7-2 combines with J gene TRBJ1-1; no firm D call. Trimming cost V 1 base and J 1 base, with 7 bases left between them. The CDR3 has 14 residues. Germline assignment: CDR1 SGHTA and CDR2 FQGNSA. This CDR3 is CASSLVQTNTEAFF. CDR3 DNA: TGTGCCAGCAGCTTAGTACAGACGAACACTGAAGCTTTCTTT.

This clone appeared once. The V call is TRBV19, the J call TRBJ2-7; TRBD1 agrees at 8 bases. The V and J ends lost 6 bases and 2 bases, in that order; junction bases with no gene match: 3. CDR1 LNHDA and CDR2 SQIVND come from the germline V gene (reference sequence). The CDR3 covers 13 residues. This chain's CDR3 is CASRRTGTYEQYF. The CDR3 DNA follows: TGTGCCAGTAGACGGACAGGGACCTACGAGCAGTACTTC.

This chain links TRBV19 with TRBJ2-2; 7 nucleotides agree with TRBD1. The V segment lost 7 bases and the J segment 4 bases; nucleotides outside the gene matches: 6. The germline gives CDR1 LNHDA, CDR2 SQIVND (reference sequence). This CDR3 contains 14 residues. The CDR3 coding sequence is TGTGCCAGTAAGGCACAGGGGAGCACCGGGGAGCTGTTTTTT. Translating gives CASKAQGSTGELFF.

This chain joins TRBV9 and TRBJ2-1; possibly TRBD2 for D (6 bases). The CDR3 spans 15 residues. V lost 0 bases and J lost 0, with 7 bases in between. The germline CDR1 and CDR2 sequences are SGDLS and YYNGEE. CDR3 in DNA: TGTGCCAGCAGCGTAGGCGGGGACTCCTACAATGAGCAGTTCTTC. It translates to CASSVGGDSYNEQFF.